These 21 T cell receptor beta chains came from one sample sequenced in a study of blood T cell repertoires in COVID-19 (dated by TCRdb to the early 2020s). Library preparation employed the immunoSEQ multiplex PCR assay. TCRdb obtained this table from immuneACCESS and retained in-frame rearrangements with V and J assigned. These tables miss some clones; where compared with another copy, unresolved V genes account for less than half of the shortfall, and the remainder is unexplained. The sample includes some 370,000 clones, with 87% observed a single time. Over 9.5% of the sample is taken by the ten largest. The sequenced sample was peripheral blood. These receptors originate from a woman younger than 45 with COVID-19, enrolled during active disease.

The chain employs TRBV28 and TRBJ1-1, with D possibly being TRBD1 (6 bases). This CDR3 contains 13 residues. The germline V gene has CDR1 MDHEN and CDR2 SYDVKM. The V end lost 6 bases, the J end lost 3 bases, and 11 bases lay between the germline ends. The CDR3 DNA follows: TGTGCCAGCAGCCCCACAGGGTACACTGAAGCTTTCTTT. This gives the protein CASSPTGYTEAFF.

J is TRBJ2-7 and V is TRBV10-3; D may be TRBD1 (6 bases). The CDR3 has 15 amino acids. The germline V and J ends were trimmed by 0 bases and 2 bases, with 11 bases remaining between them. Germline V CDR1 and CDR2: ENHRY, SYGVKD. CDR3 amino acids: CAISESKGQTYEQYF. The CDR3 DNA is TGTGCCATCAGTGAGTCGAAGGGACAAACCTACGAGCAGTACTTC.

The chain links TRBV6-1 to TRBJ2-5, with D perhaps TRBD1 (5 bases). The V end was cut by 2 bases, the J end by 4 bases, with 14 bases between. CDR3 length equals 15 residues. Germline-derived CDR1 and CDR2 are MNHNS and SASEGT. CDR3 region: CASSEQGWVAETQYF. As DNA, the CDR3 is TGTGCCAGCAGTGAACAGGGATGGGTCGCAGAGACCCAGTACTTC.

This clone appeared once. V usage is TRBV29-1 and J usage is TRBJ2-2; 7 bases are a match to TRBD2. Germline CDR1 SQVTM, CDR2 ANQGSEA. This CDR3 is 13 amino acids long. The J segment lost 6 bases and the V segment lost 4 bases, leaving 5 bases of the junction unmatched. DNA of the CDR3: TGCAGCGTTGCGGGGAGGGTGGCCGGGGAGCTGTTTTTT. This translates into CSVAGRVAGELFF.

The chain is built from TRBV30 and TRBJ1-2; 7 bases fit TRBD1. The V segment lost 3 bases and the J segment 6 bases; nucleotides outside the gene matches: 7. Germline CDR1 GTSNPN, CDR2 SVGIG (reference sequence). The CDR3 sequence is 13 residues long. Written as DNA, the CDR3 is TGTGCCTGGAGGGACGGAGACAGGGATGGCTACACCTTC. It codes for CAWRDGDRDGYTF.

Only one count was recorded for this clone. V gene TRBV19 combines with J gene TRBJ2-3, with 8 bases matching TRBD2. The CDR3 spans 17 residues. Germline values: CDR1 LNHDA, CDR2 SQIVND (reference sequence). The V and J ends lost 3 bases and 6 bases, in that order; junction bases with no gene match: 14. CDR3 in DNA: TGTGCCAGTAGTATCGGAGCGGGAGTTATTACCGGGGATACGCAGTATTTT. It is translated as CASSIGAGVITGDTQYF.

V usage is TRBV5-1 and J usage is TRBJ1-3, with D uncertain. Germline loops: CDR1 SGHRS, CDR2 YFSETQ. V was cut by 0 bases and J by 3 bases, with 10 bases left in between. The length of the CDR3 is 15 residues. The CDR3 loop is CASSLGQTSGNTIYF. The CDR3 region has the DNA TGCGCCAGCAGCTTGGGCCAGACAAGTGGAAACACCATATATTTT.

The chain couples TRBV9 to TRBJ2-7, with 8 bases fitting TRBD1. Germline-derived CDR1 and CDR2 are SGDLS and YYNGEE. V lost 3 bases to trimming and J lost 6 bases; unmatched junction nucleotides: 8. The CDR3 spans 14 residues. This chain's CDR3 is CASSAGTGVFEQYF. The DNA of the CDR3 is TGTGCCAGCAGCGCTGGGACAGGTGTTTTCGAGCAGTACTTC.

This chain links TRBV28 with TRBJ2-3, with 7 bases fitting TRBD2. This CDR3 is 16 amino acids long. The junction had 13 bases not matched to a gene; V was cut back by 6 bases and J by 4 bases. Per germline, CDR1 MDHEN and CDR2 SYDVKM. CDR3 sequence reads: CASSLWAGEEADTQYF. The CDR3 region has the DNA TGTGCCAGCAGCCTGTGGGCGGGAGAGGAGGCAGATACGCAGTATTTT.

CDR3 nucleotide sequence: TGTGCCAGCAGCGCGGGACCGCAAGAGACCCAGTACTTC. Its translation is CASSAGPQETQYF. The chain has TRBV5-4 and TRBJ2-5, with D possibly matching TRBD2 (6 bases). This CDR3 region has 13 residues. Trimming removed 4 bases at V and 2 bases at J, with 9 bases between. Germline V CDR1 and CDR2: SGHNT, YYREEE (reference sequence).

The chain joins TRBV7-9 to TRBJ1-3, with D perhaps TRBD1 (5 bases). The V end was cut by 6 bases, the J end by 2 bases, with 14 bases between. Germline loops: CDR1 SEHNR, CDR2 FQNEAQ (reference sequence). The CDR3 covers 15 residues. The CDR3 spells CASRGPGLAGNTIYF. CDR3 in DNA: TGTGCCAGCAGGGGACCGGGACTGGCTGGAAACACCATATATTTT.

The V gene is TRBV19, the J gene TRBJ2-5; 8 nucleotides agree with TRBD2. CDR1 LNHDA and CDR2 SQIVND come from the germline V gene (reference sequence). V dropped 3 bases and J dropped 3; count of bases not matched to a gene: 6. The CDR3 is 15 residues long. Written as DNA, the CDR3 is TGTGCCAGTAGTATGGGAGGGACTAGTGAAGAGACCCAGTACTTC. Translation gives CASSMGGTSEETQYF.

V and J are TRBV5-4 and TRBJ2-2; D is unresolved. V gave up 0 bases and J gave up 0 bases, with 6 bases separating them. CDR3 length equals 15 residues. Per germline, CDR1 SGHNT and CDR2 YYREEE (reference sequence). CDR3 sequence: CASSLGPSNTGELFF. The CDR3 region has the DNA TGTGCCAGCAGCTTGGGGCCCTCGAACACCGGGGAGCTGTTTTTT. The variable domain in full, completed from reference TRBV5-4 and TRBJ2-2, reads ETGVTQSPTHLIKTRGQQVTLRCSSQSGHNTVSWYQQALGQGPQFIFQYYREEENGRGNFPPRFSGLQFPNYSSELNVNALELDDSALYLCASSLGPSNTGELFFGEGSRLTVL.

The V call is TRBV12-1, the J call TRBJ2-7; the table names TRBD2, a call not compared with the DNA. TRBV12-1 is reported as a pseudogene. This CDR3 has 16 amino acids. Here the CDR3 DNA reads TGTGCCAGCAGCTTTAACGGGACGGGAGCTTTGGACGAGCAGTACTTC. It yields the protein CASSFNGTGALDEQYF.

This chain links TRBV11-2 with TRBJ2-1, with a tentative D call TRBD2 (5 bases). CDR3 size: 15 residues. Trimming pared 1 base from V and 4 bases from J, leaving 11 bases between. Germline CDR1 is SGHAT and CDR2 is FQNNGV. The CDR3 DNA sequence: TGTGCCAGCAGCTTAGGTCGCAGGAGGTACAATGAGCAGTTCTTC. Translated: CASSLGRRRYNEQFF.

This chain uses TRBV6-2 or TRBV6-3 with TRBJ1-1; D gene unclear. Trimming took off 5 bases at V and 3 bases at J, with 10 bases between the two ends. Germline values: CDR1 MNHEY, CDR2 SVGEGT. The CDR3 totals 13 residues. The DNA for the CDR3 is TGTGCCAGCAGTATAACTCGGTACACTGAAGCTTTCTTT. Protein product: CASSITRYTEAFF.

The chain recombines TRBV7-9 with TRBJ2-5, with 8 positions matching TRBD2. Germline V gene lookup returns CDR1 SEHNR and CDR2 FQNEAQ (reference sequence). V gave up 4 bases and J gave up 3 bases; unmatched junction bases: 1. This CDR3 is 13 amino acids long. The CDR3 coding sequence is TGTGCCAGCAGCTGGGGACTAGAAGAGACCCAGTACTTC. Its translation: CASSWGLEETQYF.

The CDR3: CASSSSAGSGRDGQYF. The CDR3 DNA sequence: TGTGCCAGCAGCTCCTCGGCTGGTAGCGGGAGAGACGGGCAGTACTTC. The chain is built from TRBV7-9 and TRBJ2-7, with 9 nucleotides matching TRBD2. This CDR3 is 16 amino acids long. CDR1 and CDR2 (germline): SEHNR, FQNEAQ (reference sequence). V lost 4 bases and J lost 9; bases outside the gene matches: 16.

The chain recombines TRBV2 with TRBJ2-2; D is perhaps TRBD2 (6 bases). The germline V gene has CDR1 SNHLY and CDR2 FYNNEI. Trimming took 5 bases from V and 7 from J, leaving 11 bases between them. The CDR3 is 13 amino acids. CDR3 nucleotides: TGTGCCAGCAGTCGGGAGTCGGGCGGGGAGCTGTTTTTT. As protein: CASSRESGGELFF. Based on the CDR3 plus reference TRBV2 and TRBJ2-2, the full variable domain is EPEVTQTPSHQVTQMGQEVILRCVPISNHLYFYWYRQILGQKVEFLVSFYNNEISEKSEIFDDQFSVERPDGSNFTLKIRSTKLEDSAMYFCASSRESGGELFFGEGSRLTVL.

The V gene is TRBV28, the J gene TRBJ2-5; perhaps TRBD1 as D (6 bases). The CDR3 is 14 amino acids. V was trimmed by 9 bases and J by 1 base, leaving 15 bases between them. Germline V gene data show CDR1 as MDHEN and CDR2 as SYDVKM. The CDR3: CASVHRDTQETQYF. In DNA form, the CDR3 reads TGTGCCAGTGTTCACCGGGACACCCAAGAGACCCAGTACTTC.

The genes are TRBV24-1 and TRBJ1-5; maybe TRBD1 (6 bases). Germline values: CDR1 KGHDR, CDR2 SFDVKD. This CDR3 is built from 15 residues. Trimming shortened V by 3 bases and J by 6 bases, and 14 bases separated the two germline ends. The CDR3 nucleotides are TGTGCCACCAGTGATGGACAGAGGTTAGGTCAGCCCCAGCATTTT. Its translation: CATSDGQRLGQPQHF.